The 10 T cell receptor beta chains listed next were all sequenced from one sample in a study of radiation and T cells in renal cell carcinoma. Indicated time point: baseline pretreatment blood. Treatment noted: 15 Gy SBRT to primary tumor, nephrectomy 4 weeks later. The table came from immunoSEQ multiplex PCR; TCRdb's copy has only in-frame clones and leaves some out. Of 130,000 or so clones listed, 75% to 90% are singletons. Sequencing used blood, obtained from a patient whose treatment included radiotherapy and nephrectomy. Every receptor here comes from a woman aged 50 to 60 with renal cell carcinoma.

This clone came up once. The CDR3 sequence: CASRGPGELFF. CDR3 nucleotides: TGTGCCAGCAGGGGGCCCGGGGAGCTGTTTTTT. The V call is TRBV25-1, the J call TRBJ2-2, with D maybe TRBD1 (5 bases). There are 11 residues in the CDR3. Per the germline V gene, CDR1 is MGHDK and CDR2 is SYGVNS. V was pared by 6 bases and J by 6 bases, with 5 bases between.

The chain carries TRBV19 and TRBJ2-6; D unresolved. The CDR3 sequence is 20 residues long. V was pared by 5 bases and J by 4 bases, with 27 bases between. Per the germline V gene, CDR1 is LNHDA and CDR2 is SQIVND (reference sequence). The CDR3 spells CASSPSPGHGEFWGANVLTF. The CDR3 bases are TGTGCCAGTAGTCCCTCGCCGGGCCACGGAGAATTCTGGGGGGCCAACGTCCTGACTTTC. Looking up the rest from reference TRBV19 and TRBJ2-6 gives the full variable domain: DGGITQSPKYLFRKEGQNVTLSCEQNLNHDAMYWYRQDPGQGLRLIYYSQIVNDFQKGDIAEGYSVSREKKESFPLTVTSAQKNPTAFYLCASSPSPGHGEFWGANVLTFGAGSRLTVL.

DNA for the CDR3: TGCAGCGTCGGACAAGTGAGCTCCTACAATGAGCAGTTCTTC. Translating it yields CSVGQVSSYNEQFF. The genes are TRBV29-1 and TRBJ2-1; a weak D match, TRBD1 (5 bases). This CDR3 is built from 14 residues. Germline-derived CDR1 and CDR2 are SQVTM and ANQGSEA. V lost 6 bases, J lost 0 bases, and 12 bases lay in between.

The CDR3 is CASSEVAGSGNTIYF. The CDR3 DNA reads as TGCGCCAGCAGTGAGGTCGCGGGCTCTGGAAACACCATATATTTT. This chain links TRBV10-2 with TRBJ1-3, with D hard to call. Trimming left V 2 bases short and J 0 bases short, with 8 bases between. This CDR3 is built from 15 residues. Germline V lookup: CDR1 WSHSY, CDR2 SAAADI.

The chain has TRBV7-2 and TRBJ1-2; 7 bases match TRBD1. The CDR3 has 13 amino acids. Per the germline V gene, CDR1 is SGHTA and CDR2 is FQGNSA. V lost 4 bases to trimming and J lost 4 bases; unmatched junction nucleotides: 3. Here the CDR3 reads CASSWGQSYGYTF. The CDR3 nucleotides are TGTGCCAGCAGCTGGGGACAGTCCTATGGCTACACCTTC.

The chain couples TRBV21-1 to TRBJ2-3; the tabulated D call, TRBD1, remains unverified against the DNA. TRBV21-1 is described as a pseudogene. This CDR3 comprises 15 residues. DNA of the CDR3: TGTGCCAGCAGCAATCGAAGGGGTAACACAGATACGCAGTATTTT. Protein sequence: CASSNRRGNTDTQYF.

The V call is TRBV5-6, the J call TRBJ1-1; 10 bases agree with TRBD1. V shed 4 bases, J shed 4 bases, and the junction held 10 bases outside the gene matches. CDR1 SGHDT and CDR2 YYEEEE come from the germline V gene. CDR3 length equals 16 residues. The CDR3 protein is CASSHRDRGSGTEAFF. The CDR3 DNA sequence: TGTGCCAGCAGCCACCGGGACAGGGGATCGGGCACTGAAGCTTTCTTT.

The chain carries TRBV2 and TRBJ2-3; the match to TRBD2 covers 14 bases. The V and J ends lost 6 bases and 5 bases, in that order; junction bases with no gene match: 1. CDR1 SNHLY and CDR2 FYNNEI come from the germline V gene. This CDR3 is 14 amino acids long. The CDR3 coding sequence is TGTGCCAGCAGCGGACTAGCGGGAGGAGATACGCAGTATTTT. Protein: CASSGLAGGDTQYF.

V gene TRBV19 combines with J gene TRBJ2-7, with D unclear. Deletions cut 3 bases from V and 5 bases from J, with 5 bases between. Looked up from germline, CDR1 is LNHDA and CDR2 is SQIVND (reference sequence). The CDR3 loop spans 11 amino acids. The CDR3 coding sequence is TGTGCCAGTAGTATTGAGGACGAGCAGTACTTC. It translates to CASSIEDEQYF.

The chain's CDR3 is CASSERDRDTQYF. The DNA for the CDR3 is TGTGCCAGCAGTGAGAGGGACAGGGATACGCAGTATTTT. J is TRBJ2-3 and V is TRBV6-1, with TRBD1 matching over 8 bases. The CDR3 length is 13 residues. J lost 6 bases, V lost 3 bases, and 2 bases had no gene match. Germline-derived CDR1 and CDR2 are MNHNS and SASEGT.